These 30 T cell receptor beta chains originate from one sample sequenced in a study of beta chain features in type 1 diabetes. Whole-study results and caveats: Among patients with Type 1 diabetes, TCRB CDR3s were moderately but significantly shorter in every one of the four CD4+ subsets.

Expressed TCRB transcripts were sequenced because the entire RNA isolate underwent reverse transcription. TCRdb's table, derived via immunoSEQ multiplex PCR, lists solely in-frame clones and lacks some. The table shows hundreds of thousands of clones, with over 12% occurring only once. Their antigen targets remain unknown. What was sequenced was naive CD4+ T cells from blood. Receptor source: a man aged 18 to 30 with type 1 diabetes.

This clone was counted between two and nine times. The chain is built from TRBV27 and TRBJ2-7; a weak D match, TRBD2 (6 bases). Germline V gene sequence: CDR1 MNHEY, CDR2 SMNVEV (reference sequence). The V end lost 6 bases, the J end lost 0 bases, and 15 bases lay between the germline ends. The CDR3 runs 15 residues. The CDR3 DNA reads TGTGCCAGCAGGCGGGGCAGAAAAACCTCCTACGAGCAGTACTTC. Translated: CASRRGRKTSYEQYF.

The J gene is TRBJ2-1, the V gene TRBV7-2; 7 bases match TRBD2. This CDR3 spans 14 amino acids. Trimming took 4 bases from V and 5 from J; bases not matched to a gene: 5. CDR1 and CDR2 (germline): SGHTA, FQGNSA. CDR3 nucleotide sequence: TGTGCCAGCAGCTCACTAGCGTGGAACAATGAGCAGTTCTTC. Its translation is CASSSLAWNNEQFF.

The chain uses TRBV29-1 and TRBJ1-2; tentatively, D is TRBD1 (5 bases). Germline loops: CDR1 SQVTM, CDR2 ANQGSEA. CDR3 length: 17 residues. The V end was cut by 3 bases, the J end by 3 bases, with 23 bases between. As DNA, the CDR3 is TGCAGCGTTGATAGCGCGCAGGGAGGTGATGAGGACTATGGCTACACCTTC. Its protein is CSVDSAQGGDEDYGYTF. Full variable domain (missing parts from reference TRBV29-1 and TRBJ1-2): SAVISQKPSRDICQRGTSLTIQCQVDSQVTMMFWYRQQPGQSLTLIATANQGSEATYESGFVIDKFPISRPNLTFSTLTVSNMSPEDSSIYLCSVDSAQGGDEDYGYTFGSGTRLTVV.

A remark on this clone: Other DNA sequences from this sample encode an identical CDR3 as well. CDR3 DNA sequence: TGTGCCAGCAGCTTAGTACAAGAGACCCAGTACTTC. Its translation: CASSLVQETQYF. This sequence joins TRBV7-2 and TRBJ2-5; D ambiguous. The V end was cut by 1 base, the J end by 2 bases, with 2 bases between. Germline lookup yields CDR1 SGHTA and CDR2 FQGNSA. The CDR3 length is 12 residues.

This clone was observed a few times. V usage is TRBV25-1 and J usage is TRBJ2-3; 7 bases align to TRBD2. The CDR3 sequence is 15 residues long. Germline CDR1 reads MGHDK; CDR2 reads SYGVNS. V lost 6 bases, J lost 5 bases, and 11 bases stayed unmatched. Written as DNA, the CDR3 is TGTGCCAGCAGCCGGGGTGGAGGGGAGGGAGATACGCAGTATTTT. Its translation is CASSRGGGEGDTQYF.

The chain has TRBV25-1 and TRBJ2-3; D gene ambiguous. The germline V gene encodes CDR1 MGHDK and CDR2 SYGVNS. CDR3 length equals 13 residues. The V end lost 1 base, the J end lost 9 bases, and 11 bases lay between the germline ends. This chain's CDR3 is CASSEFDLRTQYF. The DNA of the CDR3 is TGTGCCAGCAGTGAATTCGACCTGCGAACGCAGTATTTT.

The chain couples TRBV7-9 to TRBJ2-1, with D unclear. This CDR3 has 11 residues. Germline CDR1 and CDR2: SEHNR and FQNEAQ (reference sequence). Trimming removed 2 bases from V and 10 bases from J, with 6 bases in between. This chain's CDR3 is CASSLWNEQFF. The CDR3 DNA sequence: TGTGCCAGCAGCTTATGGAACGAGCAGTTCTTC.

This clone was seen a handful of times. The rearrangement links TRBV30 to TRBJ2-1; D not resolved. The germline V and J ends were trimmed by 0 bases and 0 bases, with 24 bases remaining between them. CDR3 size: 20 residues. The germline CDR1 and CDR2 sequences are GTSNPN and SVGIG (reference sequence). The CDR3 coding sequence is TGTGCCTGGAGTGTAAACCCCCCACGGAGTGTGGCCGGCTCCTACAATGAGCAGTTCTTC. As protein: CAWSVNPPRSVAGSYNEQFF.

This clone was seen a few times. CDR3 in amino acids: CASRPGGTGKSTDTQYF. CDR3 DNA: TGTGCCAGCAGACCCGGAGGGACAGGGAAGAGCACAGATACGCAGTATTTT. J is TRBJ2-3 and V is TRBV21-1; the table names TRBD1, a call not compared with the DNA. TRBV21-1 is tagged as a pseudogene. The CDR3 is 17 amino acids.

Written as DNA, the CDR3 is TGTGCCAGCACCCCGGCGGGGGGGTTGTACACCGGGGAGCTGTTTTTT. Protein product: CASTPAGGLYTGELFF. The gene calls are TRBV5-6 and TRBJ2-2; 9 nucleotides align to TRBD2. With V trimmed by 6 bases and J by 3 bases, 9 bases remained unmatched. The CDR3 spans 16 residues. Germline V gene data show CDR1 as SGHDT and CDR2 as YYEEEE. The full variable domain, its missing parts supplied by reference TRBV5-6 and TRBJ2-2, is DAGVTQSPTHLIKTRGQQVTLRCSPKSGHDTVSWYQQALGQGPQFIFQYYEEEERQRGNFPDRFSGHQFPNYSSELNVNALLLGDSALYLCASTPAGGLYTGELFFGEGSRLTVL.

The table lists this clone with a few counts. This chain joins TRBV7-2 and TRBJ1-4, with D perhaps TRBD1 (5 bases). Trimming stripped 11 bases from V and 5 bases from J, with 12 bases between. CDR3 length: 12 residues. Germline V gene sequence: CDR1 SGHTA, CDR2 FQGNSA. The CDR3, as DNA: TGTGCCTCGGGACGGCTGAATGAAAAACTGTTTTTT. It yields the protein CASGRLNEKLFF.

This clone occurred a few times. The genes are TRBV11-1 and TRBJ2-1, with TRBD1 matching over 8 bases. The CDR3 runs to 15 residues. The germline V gene encodes CDR1 SGHAT and CDR2 FQDESV (reference sequence). Germline trimming cut 4 bases from V and 8 bases from J; bases unmatched to any gene: 10. CDR3 sequence: CASSSQWTGPDEQFF. Written as DNA, the CDR3 is TGTGCCAGCAGCTCACAGTGGACAGGGCCCGATGAGCAGTTCTTC.

This clone was found a few times. The chain employs TRBV5-1 and TRBJ1-6, with a tentative D call TRBD1 (5 bases). V gave up 0 bases and J gave up 7 bases, with 14 bases separating them. In germline, CDR1 is SGHRS, CDR2 YFSETQ. The CDR3 is made up of 16 amino acids. CDR3 region: CASSLAWGRTNSPLHF. The DNA for the CDR3 is TGCGCCAGCAGCTTGGCCTGGGGACGGACGAATTCACCCCTCCACTTT.

V is TRBV7-9 and J is TRBJ2-2; 7 bases fit TRBD1. Germline CDR1 reads SEHNR; CDR2 reads FQNEAQ (reference sequence). This CDR3 is 16 amino acids long. The trim removed 5 bases at V and 1 base at J, leaving 7 bases unmatched. The CDR3 DNA is TGTGCCAGCAGCCCACCGGGACAGAGGAACACCGGGGAGCTGTTTTTT. This translates into CASSPPGQRNTGELFF.

Here the CDR3 reads CASSTDRTRTQYF. The CDR3 DNA reads TGTGCCAGCAGCACTGACAGGACTCGGACCCAGTACTTC. This chain connects TRBV6-5 to TRBJ2-5, with a tentative D call TRBD1 (6 bases). The CDR3 covers 13 residues. Germline V gives CDR1 MNHEY, CDR2 SVGAGI. Trimming removed 6 bases at V and 7 bases at J, with 15 bases between.

A few counts support this clone. J is TRBJ1-5 and V is TRBV30; D ambiguous. From germline, CDR1 is GTSNPN and CDR2 SVGIG (reference sequence). V lost 4 bases, J lost 4 bases, and 11 bases lay in between. CDR3 length: 13 amino acids. Here the CDR3 DNA reads TGTGCCTGGAATAATGGTTTAAATCAGCCCCAGCATTTT. Translating it yields CAWNNGLNQPQHF.

The V and J genes are TRBV11-2 and TRBJ2-7; 9 bases are a match to TRBD2. The V gene's germline CDR1 is SGHAT and CDR2 FQNNGV. J gave up 4 bases and V 5 bases, and 6 bases lay outside the gene matches. There are 14 residues in the CDR3. CDR3 sequence (DNA): TGTGCCAGCAGCGAGACTAGCGGAAAATACGAGCAGTACTTC. Protein sequence: CASSETSGKYEQYF.

This clone was observed a few times. The chain joins TRBV7-2 to TRBJ2-7; 7 positions match TRBD1. V was clipped by 0 bases and J by 2 bases; unmatched bases: 4. Germline V gives CDR1 SGHTA, CDR2 FQGNSA. The CDR3 is 15 amino acids. The CDR3 loop reads CASSLASGTAYEQYF. In DNA form, the CDR3 reads TGTGCCAGCAGCTTAGCCTCCGGGACAGCCTACGAGCAGTACTTC.

In this sample, this clone turned up a few times. The chain carries TRBV9 and TRBJ2-3; TRBD1 might be the D (5 bases). Germline V lookup: CDR1 SGDLS, CDR2 YYNGEE. V was trimmed by 4 bases and J by 0 bases, leaving 12 bases between them. The CDR3 loop spans 15 amino acids. CDR3 DNA sequence: TGTGCCAGCAGCCCCCGGACAATTAGCACAGATACGCAGTATTTT. It codes for CASSPRTISTDTQYF.

The CDR3 sequence: CASSPVGTEDQPQHF. CDR3 DNA: TGTGCCAGCTCACCGGTCGGGACAGAGGATCAGCCCCAGCATTTT. The chain has TRBV18 and TRBJ1-5; 7 nucleotides agree with TRBD1. V gave up 3 bases and J gave up 5 bases; unmatched junction bases: 7. CDR3 length: 15 amino acids. Germline V gene lookup returns CDR1 KGHSH and CDR2 LQKENI.

The chain uses TRBV7-9 and TRBJ2-1; 9 nucleotides match TRBD1. Trimming at V came to 4 bases and at J to 3 bases, leaving 4 bases not matched to a gene. The CDR3 loop spans 15 amino acids. Germline CDR1 SEHNR, CDR2 FQNEAQ (reference sequence). CDR3 DNA: TGTGCCAGCAGCTCCCGGGACAGGGACTACAATGAGCAGTTCTTC. It yields the protein CASSSRDRDYNEQFF.

The chain links TRBV7-9 to TRBJ2-5; no clear D. Germline values: CDR1 SEHNR, CDR2 FQNEAQ (reference sequence). With 1 base removed from V and 5 bases from J, the gap between germline ends came to 14 bases. The CDR3 is 15 residues long. Written as DNA, the CDR3 is TGTGCCAGCAGCTTAGATGGCAGGCCCGGGGAGACCCAGTACTTC. Its translation is CASSLDGRPGETQYF.

V usage is TRBV19 and J usage is TRBJ1-1, with a possible D match to TRBD1 (5 bases). Between the trimmed V and J ends, which lost 7 bases and 0 bases, there was a span of 15 bases. Germline lookup yields CDR1 LNHDA and CDR2 SQIVND (reference sequence). The CDR3 runs 15 residues. This CDR3 reads CASTLGVSVNTEAFF. Here the CDR3 DNA reads TGTGCCAGTACTCTGGGGGTTTCTGTGAACACTGAAGCTTTCTTT.

The table lists this clone with a few counts. The rearrangement uses TRBV2 and TRBJ2-7; D might be TRBD1 (5 bases). Germline V gene data show CDR1 as SNHLY and CDR2 as FYNNEI. CDR3 size: 11 residues. The V and J ends lost 7 bases and 4 bases respectively, with 8 bases between them. The CDR3 spells CASNRYYEQYF. The CDR3 DNA reads TGTGCCAGCAACAGGTATTACGAGCAGTACTTC.

The chain joins TRBV4-3 to TRBJ1-6; 11 bases match TRBD1. Trimming removed 6 bases from V and 6 bases from J; junction bases left unmatched: 4. CDR1 and CDR2 from the germline V gene are LGHNA and YSLEER. This CDR3 has 15 residues. CDR3 bases: TGCGCCAGCAGGGGACAGGGGGGCGGTAATTCACCCCTCCACTTT. Translation: CASRGQGGGNSPLHF.

This sequence joins TRBV10-3 and TRBJ1-6; D not resolved. The CDR3 runs 17 residues. Germline V gene lookup returns CDR1 ENHRY and CDR2 SYGVKD. Trimming took off 4 bases at V and 0 bases at J, with 13 bases between the two ends. CDR3 sequence: CAISVTEGGSYNSPLHF. The CDR3 region has the DNA TGTGCCATCAGTGTAACGGAGGGAGGCTCCTATAATTCACCCCTCCACTTT.

This clone has more than one count but fewer than ten. J is TRBJ2-1 and V is TRBV6-5; D gene unclear. The germline CDR1 and CDR2 sequences are MNHEY and SVGAGI. The ends were cut back, 1 base at V and 5 bases at J, with 6 bases in the middle. This CDR3 is 13 amino acids long. The CDR3 DNA follows: TGTGCCAGCAGTTACTTTGTTGACAATGAGCAGTTCTTC. This sequence encodes CASSYFVDNEQFF.

CDR3 amino acids: CASSQDGTSGLSYNEQFF. CDR3 in DNA: TGTGCCAGCAGCCAAGATGGGACTAGCGGATTATCCTACAATGAGCAGTTCTTC. The chain has TRBV4-2 and TRBJ2-1; 11 bases align to TRBD2. Per germline, CDR1 LGHNA and CDR2 YNFKEQ. The trim removed 0 bases at V and 1 base at J, leaving 5 bases unmatched. CDR3 length: 18 residues.

This clone has more than one count but fewer than ten. This chain joins TRBV7-9 and TRBJ2-1; TRBD2 matches at 10 bases. This CDR3 region has 16 residues. CDR1 SEHNR and CDR2 FQNEAQ come from the germline V gene (reference sequence). The V and J ends lost 6 bases and 4 bases, in that order; junction bases with no gene match: 9. This chain's CDR3 is CASRGLTSGSYNEQFF. The CDR3 coding sequence is TGTGCCAGCAGGGGGTTGACTAGCGGGTCATACAATGAGCAGTTCTTC.

This clone was picked up a small number of times. Here the CDR3 reads CSARRSTEAFF. The CDR3 DNA reads TGCAGTGCTCGCAGGAGCACTGAAGCTTTCTTT. The chain is built from TRBV20-1 and TRBJ1-1; no clear D gene. The V end lost 5 bases, the J end lost 4 bases, and 8 bases lay between the germline ends. There are 11 residues in the CDR3. Germline CDR1 reads DFQATT; CDR2 reads SNEGSKA (reference sequence).